This T cell receptor (beta chain) was captured by sequencing in a study of graft-versus-host responses after intestinal transplantation. In the study overall: Transplant types were multivisceral, liver-intestinal, or isolated intestinal. Recipients were all induced with anti-thymocyte globulin, then given tacrolimus and steroids for around three years.

Comments on this clone: What it binds is not known.

TCRdb keeps only in-frame clones here, not all; method: immunoSEQ multiplex PCR. The sample yields over 100,000 clones, over 80% seen once. Study-wide points: Detection of GvH clones occurred in recipient marrow, and some had their first appearance in ileum or blood.

The sequenced sample was unstimulated CD4+ T cells sorted from spleen or lymph node cells, obtained before intestinal transplant. The sequence came from a human donor who received an intestinal transplant.

CDR3 sequence: CSVGRPGETQYF. The CDR3, as DNA: TGCAGCGTCGGGAGGCCGGGGGAGACCCAGTACTTC. This chain joins TRBV29-1 and TRBJ2-5; 7 bases fit TRBD2. V gave up 6 bases and J gave up 5 bases; unmatched junction bases: 6. Germline CDR1 is SQVTM and CDR2 is ANQGSEA. This CDR3 spans 12 amino acids.